This T cell receptor (beta chain) was captured in a study of shared clonotypes between healthy human individuals. V was trimmed by 0 bases and J by 3 bases, leaving 12 bases between them. Germline assignment: CDR1 SEHNR and CDR2 FQNEAQ (reference sequence). The CDR3 loop spans 15 amino acids. Naive CD8 cells lacked CD45RO and underwent positive selection for CCR7, leaving out terminally differentiated effector memory CD45RA+ cells. This table comes from immunoSEQ multiplex PCR, and its TCRdb copy is limited to in-frame clones, with some not included. The sample has roughly 2.1 million clones, 85% to 95% seen once.

The V gene is TRBV7-9, the J gene TRBJ2-7, with D perhaps being TRBD1 or TRBD2 (5 bases each). What was sequenced was naive CD8+ T cells from PBMCs. This receptor was identified in a man younger than 30 in good health. Some clones in this sample may be carry-over from other donors' samples. The CDR3 sequence is CASSLAGRGNYEQYF. CDR3 coding DNA: TGTGCCAGCAGCTTAGCGGGCCGGGGCAACTACGAGCAGTACTTC.